These 24 T cell receptor beta chains were all obtained from the same sample, sequenced in a study of shared clonotypes between healthy human individuals. The data were produced by immunoSEQ multiplex PCR, yet TCRdb's version contains in-frame clones alone and is incomplete. The repertoire consists of about 490,000 clones, with 76% occurring once and the leading ten covering 13%. Input material: PBMCs. The receptors derive from a woman aged 40 to 49 in good health. Some clones in this sample may be carry-over from other donors' samples.

This clone was observed once. A read error may be the cause here, since a much bigger clone is one base away. This same CDR3 is encoded by further DNA sequences in the sample. The gene calls are TRBV7-9 and TRBJ1-1; TRBD1 is a possible D gene (5 bases). The CDR3 is made up of 12 amino acids. Germline V gene sequence: CDR1 SEHNR, CDR2 FQNEAQ (reference sequence). The CDR3 loop reads CATMGVSGEAFF. The CDR3 DNA sequence: TGCGCCACCATGGGGGTATCCGGTGAAGCTTTCTTT.

The chain links TRBV27 to TRBJ2-2; D possibly corresponds to TRBD2 (6 bases). Germline V CDR1 and CDR2: MNHEY, SMNVEV (reference sequence). Trimming left V 8 bases short and J 4 bases short, with 23 bases between. This CDR3 contains 17 residues. CDR3 sequence reads: CASGLALTSGSTGELFF. The CDR3 DNA reads as TGTGCCAGCGGATTAGCTTTGACTAGTGGTAGCACCGGGGAGCTGTTTTTT.

This clone was picked up a small number of times. V is TRBV25-1 and J is TRBJ2-7; 8 bases agree with TRBD2. The CDR3 consists of 14 residues. Losses at the gene ends were 8 bases for V and 0 bases for J; bases not matched to a gene: 6. Per the germline V gene, CDR1 is MGHDK and CDR2 is SYGVNS. CDR3 amino acids: CASGRGGNSYEQYF. CDR3 coding DNA: TGTGCCAGCGGGCGCGGGGGGAACTCCTACGAGCAGTACTTC.

This rearrangement joins TRBV10-3 to TRBJ2-1, with TRBD1 as a possible D gene (6 bases). The germline gives CDR1 ENHRY, CDR2 SYGVKD. This CDR3 is built from 14 residues. V was trimmed by 2 bases and J by 5 bases, leaving 10 bases between them. The DNA of the CDR3 is TGTGCCATCAGTGAGGGACAGATGGACAATGAGCAGTTCTTC. Residues: CAISEGQMDNEQFF.

This chain links TRBV19 with TRBJ2-7; 8 nucleotides agree with TRBD1. Germline CDR1 is LNHDA and CDR2 is SQIVND (reference sequence). The CDR3 has 14 amino acids. With 5 bases clipped from V and 6 bases from J, the junction kept 9 bases outside the gene matches. CDR3 bases: TGTGCCAGTAGTCCTCGAGACAGGGGTTCCGAGCAGTACTTC. The encoded protein is CASSPRDRGSEQYF.

As concerns this clone: Since a far larger clone is one base different, this is likely a read error. The same CDR3 also results from other DNA sequences found in this sample. This chain joins TRBV6-1 and TRBJ2-5; perhaps TRBD1 as D (5 bases). The J call is doubtful: the DNA matches TRBJ2-7 better. The CDR3 is 14 amino acids. The germline CDR1 and CDR2 sequences are MNHNS and SASEGT. The CDR3 protein is CASSDKGSPSEQYF. CDR3 nucleotides: TGCGCCAGCAGTGACAAGGGGTCCCCCTCCGAGCAGTACTTC.

V is TRBV5-1 and J is TRBJ2-5, with TRBD1 matching 9 bases. The CDR3 is made up of 14 amino acids. The V segment lost 5 bases and the J segment 4 bases; nucleotides outside the gene matches: 6. Germline-derived CDR1 and CDR2 are SGHRS and YFSETQ. CDR3 DNA: TGCGCCAGCAGTGGGCGGGGACAGGGAGAGACCCAGTACTTC. This gives the protein CASSGRGQGETQYF.

The V gene is TRBV15, the J gene TRBJ2-7; D may be TRBD2 (6 bases). V shed 0 bases and J shed 0 bases, with 12 bases lying between them. Germline V CDR1 and CDR2: LNHNV, YYDKDF (reference sequence). The CDR3 has 16 residues. CDR3 residues: CATSREYSGSSYEQYF. The CDR3 DNA reads as TGTGCCACCAGCAGAGAGTACTCCGGGAGCTCCTACGAGCAGTACTTC.

V usage is TRBV7-3 and J usage is TRBJ2-7; maybe TRBD2 (6 bases). Germline loops: CDR1 SGHTA, CDR2 FQGTGA. This CDR3 has 15 amino acids. Trimming shortened V by 2 bases and J by 4 bases, and 15 bases separated the two germline ends. The CDR3 sequence: CASSLYEGLQYEQYF. CDR3 bases: TGTGCCAGCAGCTTATACGAGGGACTGCAATACGAGCAGTACTTC.

The chain joins TRBV27 to TRBJ2-3; D ambiguous. The germline CDR1 and CDR2 sequences are MNHEY and SMNVEV (reference sequence). This CDR3 is built from 12 residues. Between the trimmed V and J ends, which lost 9 bases and 8 bases, there was a span of 15 bases. CDR3 nucleotide sequence: TGTGCCAGTTCCCCAGTGGTGGGTACGCAGTATTTT. Translation gives CASSPVVGTQYF.

CDR3 nucleotide sequence: TGTGCCAGCAGTGGGAGAACCTCGCAAGAGACCCAGTACTTC. Translating gives CASSGRTSQETQYF. The chain employs TRBV28 and TRBJ2-5, with D possibly TRBD2 on 5 matching bases. The germline V gene has CDR1 MDHEN and CDR2 SYDVKM. CDR3 length: 14 residues. V lost 5 bases to trimming and J lost 2 bases, with 12 bases between them.

A remark on this clone: This sample also contains other DNA sequences that code for the same CDR3. The chain employs TRBV4-1 and TRBJ2-7, with 12 bases lining up with TRBD1. CDR1 and CDR2 from the germline V gene are MGHRA and YSYEKL. The CDR3 has 15 residues. The V and J ends lost 4 bases and 1 base, in that order; junction bases with no gene match: 2. CDR3 DNA sequence: TGCGCCAGCAGCCCGGGACAGGGGGCTTCCTACGAGCAGTACTTC. Residues: CASSPGQGASYEQYF.

The rearrangement joins TRBV18 to TRBJ2-7; 11 bases match TRBD1. The CDR3 contains 17 residues. The junction had 10 bases not matched to a gene; V was cut back by 4 bases and J by 2 bases. Looked up from germline, CDR1 is KGHSH and CDR2 is LQKENI. As DNA, the CDR3 is TGTGCCAGCTCACGAAAACCGGGACAGGGGGGCACCTACGAGCAGTACTTC. Translated: CASSRKPGQGGTYEQYF.

The CDR3 nucleotides are TGTGCCAGCACTAGGATGAGGGGGGATACGCAGTATTTT. Amino acid sequence: CASTRMRGDTQYF. The chain links TRBV6-1 to TRBJ2-3, with a weak D call TRBD1 (6 bases). The ends were cut back, 7 bases at V and 6 bases at J, with 14 bases in the middle. Germline V gene lookup returns CDR1 MNHNS and CDR2 SASEGT. This CDR3 is built from 13 residues.

Comments on this clone: With a far larger clone one base away, a read error is the likely cause. The chain joins TRBV30 to TRBJ2-3, with 7 bases matching TRBD2. Germline lookup yields CDR1 GTSNPN and CDR2 SVGIG (reference sequence). This CDR3 has 17 residues. DNA of the CDR3: TGTGCCTGGAGTAGCACGGGAGGAGAGATAATCACAGATACGCGGTATTTT. Its translation: CAWSSTGGEIITDTRYF.

The chain links TRBV5-1 to TRBJ2-2; D may be TRBD2 (5 bases). V was trimmed by 5 bases and J by 6 bases, leaving 8 bases between them. This CDR3 spans 12 amino acids. CDR1 SGHRS and CDR2 YFSETQ come from the germline V gene. Here the CDR3 reads CASRRESGELFF. DNA for the CDR3: TGCGCCAGCAGGAGGGAGTCCGGGGAGCTGTTTTTT.

The rearrangement joins TRBV6-8 to TRBJ2-7; 8 bases agree with TRBD1. Germline values: CDR1 MNHGY, CDR2 SAAAGT. V lost 2 bases, J lost 6 bases, and 6 bases stayed unmatched. The CDR3 is made up of 14 amino acids. CDR3 in DNA: TGTGCCAGCAGTTACCCGCCACAGGGGGTCGAGCAGTACTTC. Encoded protein: CASSYPPQGVEQYF.

V is TRBV7-3 and J is TRBJ2-5; 8 bases are shared with TRBD2. The CDR3 contains 16 residues. The germline CDR1 and CDR2 sequences are SGHTA and FQGTGA. The trim removed 5 bases at V and 3 bases at J, leaving 11 bases unmatched. CDR3 sequence (DNA): TGTGCCAGCAGCCCCCCCGTAGCGGGACTGAAAGAGACCCAGTACTTC. This encodes CASSPPVAGLKETQYF.

CDR3 sequence: CASSRRGDRAYTGELFF. Here the CDR3 DNA reads TGTGCCAGCAGCCGACGGGGGGACAGGGCTTACACCGGGGAGCTGTTTTTT. V gene TRBV11-2 combines with J gene TRBJ2-2; 9 nucleotides match TRBD1. Trimming at V came to 5 bases and at J to 3 bases, leaving 10 bases not matched to a gene. CDR3 length: 17 residues. Looked up from germline, CDR1 is SGHAT and CDR2 is FQNNGV.

The chain couples TRBV7-3 to TRBJ2-7, with 8 nucleotides matching TRBD1. V lost 5 bases to trimming and J lost 2 bases; unmatched junction nucleotides: 8. This CDR3 has 15 amino acids. Germline assignment: CDR1 SGHTA and CDR2 FQGTGA. The CDR3 coding sequence is TGTGCCAGCAGCGTTACCGGGACAGGTCCCTACGAGCAGTACTTC. Residues: CASSVTGTGPYEQYF.

The gene calls are TRBV28 and TRBJ2-7, with 7 positions matching TRBD2. With 5 bases clipped from V and 7 bases from J, the junction kept 14 bases outside the gene matches. This CDR3 contains 15 residues. Germline lookup yields CDR1 MDHEN and CDR2 SYDVKM. The CDR3 here is CASSLGGAGAREQYF. The CDR3 DNA reads TGTGCCAGCAGTCTTGGAGGGGCGGGAGCGAGGGAGCAGTACTTC.

The chain links TRBV18 to TRBJ1-1; D possibly corresponds to TRBD1 (5 bases). Looked up from germline, CDR1 is KGHSH and CDR2 is LQKENI. Trimming pared 6 bases from V and 0 bases from J, leaving 8 bases between. There are 13 residues in the CDR3. CDR3 in DNA: TGTGCCAGCTCGACAGATATGAACACTGAAGCTTTCTTT. This gives the protein CASSTDMNTEAFF. Using reference TRBV18 and TRBJ1-1 for the parts outside the CDR3, the full variable domain is NAGVMQNPRHLVRRRGQEARLRCSPMKGHSHVYWYRQLPEEGLKFMVYLQKENIIDESGMPKERFSAEFPKEGPSILRIQQVVRGDSAAYFCASSTDMNTEAFFGQGTRLTVV.

The chain employs TRBV11-1 and TRBJ1-5; perhaps TRBD1 as D (5 bases). Trimming took 3 bases from V and 6 from J, leaving 9 bases between them. The length of the CDR3 is 13 residues. Germline CDR1 reads SGHAT; CDR2 reads FQDESV (reference sequence). This CDR3 reads CASSLGTGQPQHF. The CDR3 DNA sequence: TGTGCCAGCAGCTTGGGGACGGGTCAGCCCCAGCATTTT.

The chain combines TRBV28 with TRBJ1-3; no firm D call. CDR1 MDHEN and CDR2 SYDVKM come from the germline V gene. V lost 8 bases and J 0 bases, leaving 11 bases between the germline ends. The CDR3 has 14 residues. CDR3 bases: TGTGCCAGCGGGTCGCGTTACTCTGGAAACACCATATATTTT. The encoded protein is CASGSRYSGNTIYF.